What follows are 7 T cell receptor beta chains derived from one specimen sequenced in a study of cytomegalovirus exposure and HLA in healthy donors. Amplification used 60 Vbeta primers and 13 Jbeta primers. This table comes from immunoSEQ multiplex PCR, and its TCRdb copy is limited to in-frame clones, with some not included. The sample lists roughly 140,000 clones, 65% to 75% occurring once. The specimen was PBMCs. Receptor source: a man aged 55 to 70 in good health and CMV-seronegative.

V is TRBV6-1 and J is TRBJ2-2; D might be TRBD1 (6 bases). CDR1 MNHNS and CDR2 SASEGT come from the germline V gene. V was cut by 2 bases and J by 1 base, with 8 bases left in between. This CDR3 has 15 amino acids. The CDR3 region is CASSETGLNTGELFF. The CDR3 DNA reads as TGTGCCAGCAGTGAAACAGGGCTGAACACCGGGGAGCTGTTTTTT.

The V call is TRBV28, the J call TRBJ1-5; D possibly corresponds to TRBD1 (6 bases). V was trimmed by 3 bases and J by 6 bases, leaving 15 bases between them. The CDR3 is made up of 15 amino acids. Germline loops: CDR1 MDHEN, CDR2 SYDVKM. CDR3 amino acids: CASSFHGDTRQPQHF. CDR3 coding DNA: TGTGCCAGCAGTTTCCACGGGGACACCCGTCAGCCCCAGCATTTT.

This chain joins TRBV30 and TRBJ2-7, with a possible D match to TRBD2 (5 bases). Germline-derived CDR1 and CDR2 are GTSNPN and SVGIG (reference sequence). V was clipped by 0 bases and J by 11 bases, with 5 bases between them. This CDR3 has 9 residues. This CDR3 is CAWSVLEYF. The CDR3 DNA reads as TGTGCCTGGAGTGTACTAGAGTACTTC.

V gene TRBV7-2 combines with J gene TRBJ2-5; D possibly corresponds to TRBD2 (6 bases). This CDR3 region has 12 residues. The V and J ends lost 5 bases and 5 bases respectively, with 9 bases between them. CDR1 SGHTA and CDR2 FQGNSA come from the germline V gene. CDR3 residues: CASSPRGETQYF. The CDR3 DNA is TGTGCCAGCAGCCCCCGGGGGGAGACCCAGTACTTC.

The V and J genes are TRBV10-1 and TRBJ1-5; TRBD1 is a possible D gene (6 bases). This CDR3 comprises 16 residues. Germline CDR1 is WNHNN and CDR2 is SYGVQD (reference sequence). The V end was cut by 1 base, the J end by 2 bases, with 12 bases between. The CDR3 DNA reads as TGCGCCAGCAGTGAGTTCGACAGGCGTGGCAATCAGCCCCAGCATTTT. As protein: CASSEFDRRGNQPQHF.

The J gene is TRBJ2-6, the V gene TRBV5-1; 12 bases are shared with TRBD1. The CDR3 consists of 19 residues. J gave up 0 bases and V 0 bases, and 4 bases lay outside the gene matches. The germline V gene has CDR1 SGHRS and CDR2 YFSETQ. CDR3 amino acids: CASSLEGQGAYSGANVLTF. As DNA, the CDR3 is TGCGCCAGCAGCTTGGAGGGACAGGGGGCCTACTCTGGGGCCAACGTCCTGACTTTC.

CDR3 nucleotide sequence: TGCGCCAGCAGCGAACAGGGCTCTGGGGCCAACGTCCTGACTTTC. Protein sequence: CASSEQGSGANVLTF. J is TRBJ2-6 and V is TRBV5-1; perhaps TRBD1 as D (6 bases). The CDR3 is 15 amino acids. The germline V gene encodes CDR1 SGHRS and CDR2 YFSETQ. V shed 4 bases and J shed 0 bases, with 8 bases lying between them.